This TCR beta chain was identified in a study of blood T cell repertoires in COVID-19. Profiling relied on immunoSEQ multiplex PCR, and the TCRdb table lists in-frame clones only, not all of them. This sample yields roughly 120,000 clones, of which around 64% are seen a single time; 0.65% to 0.95% belongs to the top ten. The germline V and J ends were trimmed by 3 bases and 4 bases, with 6 bases remaining between them. The CDR3 is made up of 11 amino acids. The germline gives CDR1 DFQATT, CDR2 SNEGSKA (reference sequence). As regards this clone: This sample includes further DNA sequences coding for the same CDR3.

Sequenced material: peripheral blood. The chain links TRBV20-1 to TRBJ1-2; tentatively, D is TRBD1 (6 bases). The receptor comes from a human donor with acute or convalescent COVID-19. The donor label of this sample is uncertain. The CDR3 loop is CSARDSYGYTF. The CDR3 bases are TGCAGTGCTAGGGACAGCTATGGCTACACCTTC.